The present TCR beta chain was sequenced within a study of blood T cell repertoires in COVID-19. V gave up 0 bases and J gave up 4 bases, with 4 bases separating them. This CDR3 has 13 residues. Method: immunoSEQ multiplex PCR; TCRdb's copy keeps in-frame clones and lacks some. The repertoire has over 200,000 clones, roughly 90% of them found once; the top ten carry 5.5% to 8%. The sequence came from a man between 60 and 75 years old who had recovered from COVID-19. This chain connects TRBV23-1 to TRBJ1-3; D is unresolved. TRBV23-1 is noted as an ORF with a role that remains uncertain. Sequenced material: peripheral blood. The CDR3 DNA reads as TGCGCCAGCAGTCAATCGAGGGGAAACACCATATATTTT. Translated: CASSQSRGNTIYF.